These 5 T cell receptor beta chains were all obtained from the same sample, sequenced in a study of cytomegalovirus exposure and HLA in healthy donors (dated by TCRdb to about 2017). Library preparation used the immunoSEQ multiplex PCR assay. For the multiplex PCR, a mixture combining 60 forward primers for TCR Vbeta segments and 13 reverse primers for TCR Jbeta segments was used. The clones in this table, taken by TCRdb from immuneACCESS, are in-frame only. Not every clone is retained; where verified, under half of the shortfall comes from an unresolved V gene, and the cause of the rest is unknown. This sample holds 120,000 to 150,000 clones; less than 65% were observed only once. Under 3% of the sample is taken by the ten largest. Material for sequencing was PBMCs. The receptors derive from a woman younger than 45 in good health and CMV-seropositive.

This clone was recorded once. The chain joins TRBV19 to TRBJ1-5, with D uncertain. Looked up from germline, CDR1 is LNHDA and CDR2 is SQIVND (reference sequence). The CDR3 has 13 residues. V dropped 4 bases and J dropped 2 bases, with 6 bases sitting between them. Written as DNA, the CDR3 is TGTGCCAGTAGTAGGAGAGGCAATCAGCCCCAGCATTTT. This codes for CASSRRGNQPQHF.

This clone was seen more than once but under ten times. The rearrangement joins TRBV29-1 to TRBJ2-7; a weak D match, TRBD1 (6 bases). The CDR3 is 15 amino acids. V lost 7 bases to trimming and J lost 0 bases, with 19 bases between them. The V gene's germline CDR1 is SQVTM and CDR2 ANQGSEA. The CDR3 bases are TGCAGCGCCGGAGACGGACAGAGGAACTCCTACGAGCAGTACTTC. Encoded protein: CSAGDGQRNSYEQYF.

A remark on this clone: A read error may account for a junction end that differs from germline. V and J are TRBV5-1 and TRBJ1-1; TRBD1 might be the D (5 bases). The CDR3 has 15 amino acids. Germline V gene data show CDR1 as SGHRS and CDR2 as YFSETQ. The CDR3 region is CASSLVQGRSTETFF. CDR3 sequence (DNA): TGCGCCAGCAGCTTGGTGCAGGGTCGTAGCACTGAAACTTTCTTT.

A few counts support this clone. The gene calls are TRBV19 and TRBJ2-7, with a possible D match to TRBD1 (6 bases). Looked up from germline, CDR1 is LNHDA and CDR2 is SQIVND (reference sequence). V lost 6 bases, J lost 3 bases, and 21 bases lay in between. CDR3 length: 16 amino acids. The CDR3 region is CASSKKQGKFIYEQYF. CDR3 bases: TGTGCCAGTAGCAAGAAACAGGGTAAATTTATCTACGAGCAGTACTTC.

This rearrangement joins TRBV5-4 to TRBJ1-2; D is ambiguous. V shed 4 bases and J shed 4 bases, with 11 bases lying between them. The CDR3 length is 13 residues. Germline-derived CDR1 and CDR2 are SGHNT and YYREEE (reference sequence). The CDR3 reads CASSPVESYGYTF. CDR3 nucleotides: TGTGCCAGCAGCCCAGTGGAGAGCTATGGCTACACCTTC.